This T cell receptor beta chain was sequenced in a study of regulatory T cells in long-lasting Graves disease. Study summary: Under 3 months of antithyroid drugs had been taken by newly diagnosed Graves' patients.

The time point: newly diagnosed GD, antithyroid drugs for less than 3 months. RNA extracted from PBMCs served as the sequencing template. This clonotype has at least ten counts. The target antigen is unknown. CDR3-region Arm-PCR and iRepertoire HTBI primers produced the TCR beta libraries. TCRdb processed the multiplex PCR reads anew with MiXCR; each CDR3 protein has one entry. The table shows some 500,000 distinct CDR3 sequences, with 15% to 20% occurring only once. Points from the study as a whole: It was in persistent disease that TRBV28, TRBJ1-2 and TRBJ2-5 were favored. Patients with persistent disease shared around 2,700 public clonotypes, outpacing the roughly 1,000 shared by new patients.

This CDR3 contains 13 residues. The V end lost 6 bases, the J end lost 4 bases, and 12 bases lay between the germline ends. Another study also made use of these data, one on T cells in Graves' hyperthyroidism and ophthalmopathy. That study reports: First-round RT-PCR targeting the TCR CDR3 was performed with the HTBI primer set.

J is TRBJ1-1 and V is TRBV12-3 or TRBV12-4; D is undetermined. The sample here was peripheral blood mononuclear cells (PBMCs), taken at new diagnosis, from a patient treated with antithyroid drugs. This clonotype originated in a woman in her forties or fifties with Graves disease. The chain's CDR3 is CASRLPGGTEAFF. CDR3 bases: TGTGCCAGCAGACTACCTGGCGGCACTGAAGCTTTCTTT.